This TCR beta chain appears in the sequencing data of a study of blood T cell repertoires in COVID-19. On the study more broadly: From T cells, B-cell-depleted T cells, or PBMCs came the material, which was cDNA or gDNA.

The protocol was immunoSEQ multiplex PCR, while the TCRdb copy is restricted to in-frame clones and leaves out a portion. The sample has about 480,000 clones, more than 75% seen once. This TCR derives from a woman aged 40 to 50 who had recovered from COVID-19. What was sequenced was PBMCs or T cells enriched from blood (not recorded which).

The CDR3 loop reads CASSEETGEQETQYF. The CDR3 DNA reads as TGTGCCAGCAGTGAAGAGACAGGGGAACAAGAGACCCAGTACTTC. This chain joins TRBV2 and TRBJ2-5, with 8 bases that match TRBD1. V lost 1 base to trimming and J lost 2 bases; unmatched junction nucleotides: 3. The CDR3 contains 15 residues. Germline CDR1 and CDR2: SNHLY and FYNNEI.